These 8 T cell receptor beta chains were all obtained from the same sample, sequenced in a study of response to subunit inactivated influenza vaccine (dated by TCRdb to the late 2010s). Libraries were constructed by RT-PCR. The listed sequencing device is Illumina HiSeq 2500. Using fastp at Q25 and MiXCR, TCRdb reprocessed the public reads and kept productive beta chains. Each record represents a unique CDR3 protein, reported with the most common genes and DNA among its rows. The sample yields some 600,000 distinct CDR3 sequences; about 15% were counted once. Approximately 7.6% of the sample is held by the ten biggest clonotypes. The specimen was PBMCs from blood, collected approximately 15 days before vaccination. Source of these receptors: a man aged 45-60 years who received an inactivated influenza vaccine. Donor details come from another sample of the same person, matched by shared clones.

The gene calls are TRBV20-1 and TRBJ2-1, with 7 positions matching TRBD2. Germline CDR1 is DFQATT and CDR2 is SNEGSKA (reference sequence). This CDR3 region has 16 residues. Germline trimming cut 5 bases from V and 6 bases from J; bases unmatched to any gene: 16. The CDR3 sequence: CSAYARSGWGGNEQFF. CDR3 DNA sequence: TGCAGTGCTTACGCCCGTTCTGGCTGGGGGGGCAATGAGCAGTTCTTC.

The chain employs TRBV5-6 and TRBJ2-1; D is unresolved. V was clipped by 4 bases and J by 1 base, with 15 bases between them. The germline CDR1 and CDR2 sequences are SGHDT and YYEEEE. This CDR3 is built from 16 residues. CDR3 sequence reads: CASSPSPSRSYNEQFF. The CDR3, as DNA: TGTGCCAGCAGCCCATCTCCCAGCCGGTCCTACAATGAGCAGTTCTTC. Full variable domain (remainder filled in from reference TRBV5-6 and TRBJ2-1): DAGVTQSPTHLIKTRGQQVTLRCSPKSGHDTVSWYQQALGQGPQFIFQYYEEEERQRGNFPDRFSGHQFPNYSSELNVNALLLGDSALYLCASSPSPSRSYNEQFFGPGTRLTVL.

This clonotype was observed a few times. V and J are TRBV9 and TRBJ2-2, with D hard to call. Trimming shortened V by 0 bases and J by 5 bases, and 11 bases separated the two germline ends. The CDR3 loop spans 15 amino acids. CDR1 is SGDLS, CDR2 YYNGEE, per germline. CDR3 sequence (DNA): TGTGCCAGCAGCGTAGGTAATTCGGATACCGGGGAGCTGTTTTTT. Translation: CASSVGNSDTGELFF.

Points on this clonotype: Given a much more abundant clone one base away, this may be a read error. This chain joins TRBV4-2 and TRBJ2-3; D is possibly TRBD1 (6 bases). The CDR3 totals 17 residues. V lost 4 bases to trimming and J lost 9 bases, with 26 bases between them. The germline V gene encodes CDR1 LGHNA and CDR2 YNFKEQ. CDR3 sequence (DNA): TGTGCCAGCAGCCGAGACCCCCGGGACATGGGTTCGGGGACGCAGTATTTT. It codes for CASSRDPRDMGSGTQYF.

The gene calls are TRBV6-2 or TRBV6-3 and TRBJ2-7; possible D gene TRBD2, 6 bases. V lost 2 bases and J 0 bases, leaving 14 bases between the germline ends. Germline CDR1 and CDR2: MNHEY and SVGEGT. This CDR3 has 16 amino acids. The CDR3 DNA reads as TGTGCCAGCAGTTACGAGGAGGGGACGCTCTCCTACGAGCAGTACTTC. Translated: CASSYEEGTLSYEQYF.

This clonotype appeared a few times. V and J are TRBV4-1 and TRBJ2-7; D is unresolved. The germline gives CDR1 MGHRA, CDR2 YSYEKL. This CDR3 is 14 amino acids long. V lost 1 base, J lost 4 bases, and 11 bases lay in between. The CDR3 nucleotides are TGCGCCAGCAGCCAAGGAGCTTTGGGTTACGAGCAGTACTTC. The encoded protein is CASSQGALGYEQYF.

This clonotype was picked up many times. DNA of the CDR3: TGTGCCACCACAGGTAACTCTGGGGCCAACGTCCTGACTTTC. Its protein product is CATTGNSGANVLTF. The genes are TRBV15 and TRBJ2-6; D gene ambiguous. CDR1 LNHNV and CDR2 YYDKDF come from the germline V gene (reference sequence). The germline V and J ends were trimmed by 7 bases and 0 bases, with 7 bases remaining between them. The CDR3 loop spans 14 amino acids.

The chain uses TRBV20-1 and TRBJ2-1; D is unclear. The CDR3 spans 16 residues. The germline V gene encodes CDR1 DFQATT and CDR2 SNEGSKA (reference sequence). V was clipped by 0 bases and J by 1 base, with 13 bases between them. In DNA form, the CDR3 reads TGCAGTGCTAGAGATCCCGGACGCCCGTCCTACAATGAGCAGTTCTTC. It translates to CSARDPGRPSYNEQFF.